The T cell receptor beta chain under discussion was sequenced for a study of cytomegalovirus exposure and HLA in healthy donors. Findings and caveats of the study: The study recorded about 150 TCR beta chains that were cytomegalovirus-associated. Sequencing depth across donors, presence/absence analyses assumed, was roughly uniform. Solely CMV serostatus was available to characterize immune exposure. In a later analysis, V- and J-gene trimming of beta chains associated with a DCLRE1C missense variant, replicated independently.

The trim removed 6 bases at V and 0 bases at J, leaving 5 bases unmatched. Germline V gene sequence: CDR1 MNHEY, CDR2 SMNVEV (reference sequence). The CDR3 spans 16 residues. The study ran its PCR with 60 Vbeta and 13 Jbeta primers. Here immunoSEQ multiplex PCR was the method, and the copy in TCRdb shows in-frame clones only, minus some. The sample records approximately 140,000 clones, about 76% being singletons. The sample holds one count of this clone. No antigen is known for it. Sequencing was carried out using PBMCs. The source is a human donor in good health. The V call is TRBV27, the J call TRBJ2-6; 7 bases match TRBD1. DNA of the CDR3: TGTGCCAGCAGAGGGGGACAGTTCTCTGGGGCCAACGTCCTGACTTTC. This encodes CASRGGQFSGANVLTF.